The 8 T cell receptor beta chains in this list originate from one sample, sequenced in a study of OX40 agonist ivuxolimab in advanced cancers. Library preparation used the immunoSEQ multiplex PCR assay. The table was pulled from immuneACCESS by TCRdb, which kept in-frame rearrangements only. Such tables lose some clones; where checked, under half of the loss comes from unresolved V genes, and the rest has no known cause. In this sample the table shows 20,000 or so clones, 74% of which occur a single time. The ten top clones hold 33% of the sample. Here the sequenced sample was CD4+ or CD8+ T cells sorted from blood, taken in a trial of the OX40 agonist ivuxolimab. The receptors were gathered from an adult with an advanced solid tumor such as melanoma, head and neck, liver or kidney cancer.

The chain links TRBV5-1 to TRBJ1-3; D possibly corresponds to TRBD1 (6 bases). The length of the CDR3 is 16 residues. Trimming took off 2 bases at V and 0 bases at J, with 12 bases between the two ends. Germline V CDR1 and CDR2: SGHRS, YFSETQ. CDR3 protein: CASSLTGPLSGNTIYF. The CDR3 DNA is TGCGCCAGCAGCTTAACAGGGCCCCTCTCTGGAAACACCATATATTTT.

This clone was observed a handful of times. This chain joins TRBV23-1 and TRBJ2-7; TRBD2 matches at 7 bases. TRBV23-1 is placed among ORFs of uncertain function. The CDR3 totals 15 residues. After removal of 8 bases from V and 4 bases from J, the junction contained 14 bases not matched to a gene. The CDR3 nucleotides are TGCGCCAGCCCAGAAAAGCCCGGGGGAGGGTACGAGCAGTACTTC. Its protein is CASPEKPGGGYEQYF.

CDR3 sequence (DNA): TGTGCCACCAGCAGAGACGCGGGATTGAACACTGAAGCTTTCTTT. Its translation: CATSRDAGLNTEAFF. The rearrangement uses TRBV15 and TRBJ1-1; D is ambiguous. The CDR3 extends over 15 amino acids. Trimming took 0 bases from V and 0 from J, leaving 8 bases between them. CDR1 is LNHNV and CDR2 is YYDKDF in the germline V gene (reference sequence). Full variable domain (outside the CDR3, taken from reference TRBV15 and TRBJ1-1): DAMVIQNPRYQVTQFGKPVTLSCSQTLNHNVMYWYQQKSSQAPKLLFHYYDKDFNNEADTPDNFQSRRPNTSFCFLDIRSPGLGDTAMYLCATSRDAGLNTEAFFGQGTRLTVV.

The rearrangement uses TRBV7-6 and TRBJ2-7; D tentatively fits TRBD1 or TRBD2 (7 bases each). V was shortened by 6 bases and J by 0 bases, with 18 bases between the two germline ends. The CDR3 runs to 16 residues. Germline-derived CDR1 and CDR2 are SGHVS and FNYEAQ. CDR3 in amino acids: CASSPGGDGDSYEQYF. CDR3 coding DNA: TGTGCCAGCAGTCCAGGGGGGGACGGAGACTCCTACGAGCAGTACTTC.

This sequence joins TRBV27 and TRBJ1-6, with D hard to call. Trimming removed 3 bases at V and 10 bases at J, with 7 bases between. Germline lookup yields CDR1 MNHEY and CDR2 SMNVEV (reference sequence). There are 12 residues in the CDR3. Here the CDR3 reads CASSLVGSPLHF. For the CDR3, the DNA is TGTGCCAGCAGTTTGGTAGGGTCACCCCTCCACTTT.

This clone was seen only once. CDR3 nucleotide sequence: TGTGCCAGCAGTGACGGAGCGTGGCCGCAGTATTTT. Encoded protein: CASSDGAWPQYF. V and J are TRBV6-1 and TRBJ2-3; D not resolved. The length of the CDR3 is 12 residues. With 3 bases removed from V and 10 bases from J, the gap between germline ends came to 11 bases. Germline V gives CDR1 MNHNS, CDR2 SASEGT.

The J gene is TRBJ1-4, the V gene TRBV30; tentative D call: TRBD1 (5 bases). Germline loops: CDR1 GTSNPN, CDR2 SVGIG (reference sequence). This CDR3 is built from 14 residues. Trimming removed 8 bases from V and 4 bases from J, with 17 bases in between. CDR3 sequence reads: CALLPTDINEKLFF. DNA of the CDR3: TGTGCCCTGCTTCCGACAGATATTAATGAAAAACTGTTTTTT.

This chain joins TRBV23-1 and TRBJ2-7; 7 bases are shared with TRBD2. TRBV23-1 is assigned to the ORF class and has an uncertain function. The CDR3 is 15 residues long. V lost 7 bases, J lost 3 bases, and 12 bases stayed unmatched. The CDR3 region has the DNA TGCGCCAGCAAGTCCACTCTCAGGGAGGGCTACGAGCAGTACTTC. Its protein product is CASKSTLREGYEQYF.